This TCR beta chain was identified during a study of blood T cell repertoires in COVID-19. The protocol was immunoSEQ multiplex PCR, while the TCRdb copy is restricted to in-frame clones and leaves out a portion. The data hold 60,000 or so clones, with approximately 85% observed a single time. Specimen: peripheral blood. The source of this sequence is a human donor in a cohort sampled during active COVID-19.

DNA of the CDR3: TGTGCCAGCAATCGGGGTCTGGCGGCCACCGGGGAGCTGTTTTTT. Translated, it gives CASNRGLAATGELFF. The rearrangement links TRBV2 to TRBJ2-2, with a tentative D call TRBD2 (5 bases). In germline, CDR1 is SNHLY, CDR2 FYNNEI. The CDR3 has 15 amino acids. Trimming shortened V by 7 bases and J by 4 bases, and 16 bases separated the two germline ends.